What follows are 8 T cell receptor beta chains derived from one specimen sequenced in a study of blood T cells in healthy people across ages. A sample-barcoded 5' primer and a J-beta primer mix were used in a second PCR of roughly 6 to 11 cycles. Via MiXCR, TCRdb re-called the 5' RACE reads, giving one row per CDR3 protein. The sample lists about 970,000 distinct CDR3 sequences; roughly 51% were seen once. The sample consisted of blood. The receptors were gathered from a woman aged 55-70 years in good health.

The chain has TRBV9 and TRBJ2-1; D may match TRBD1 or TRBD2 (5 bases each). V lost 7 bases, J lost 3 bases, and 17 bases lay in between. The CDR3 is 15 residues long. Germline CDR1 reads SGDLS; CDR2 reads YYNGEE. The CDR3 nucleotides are TGTGCCAGCGGCGAGACGGGGCGAAACTACAATGAGCAGTTCTTC. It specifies CASGETGRNYNEQFF.

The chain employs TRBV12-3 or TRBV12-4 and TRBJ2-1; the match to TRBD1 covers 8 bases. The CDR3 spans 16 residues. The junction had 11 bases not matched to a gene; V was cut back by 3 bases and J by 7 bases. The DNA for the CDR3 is TGTGCCAGCAGTTTGCAGGGGGCATTAATCGGGAATGAGCAGTTCTTC. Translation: CASSLQGALIGNEQFF.

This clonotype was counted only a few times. The CDR3 bases are TGTGCCAGCAGTTTATCGCGCAGGACCTACGAGCAGTACTTC. Its protein is CASSLSRRTYEQYF. This rearrangement joins TRBV27 to TRBJ2-7, with D unclear. V shed 0 bases and J shed 2 bases, with 8 bases lying between them. The CDR3 contains 14 residues. Germline V gives CDR1 MNHEY, CDR2 SMNVEV (reference sequence).

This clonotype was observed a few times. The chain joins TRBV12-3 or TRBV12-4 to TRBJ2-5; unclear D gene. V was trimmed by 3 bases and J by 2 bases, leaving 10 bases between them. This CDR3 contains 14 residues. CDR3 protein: CASSFERRQETQYF. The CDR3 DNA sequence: TGTGCCAGCAGTTTTGAACGGCGACAAGAGACCCAGTACTTC.

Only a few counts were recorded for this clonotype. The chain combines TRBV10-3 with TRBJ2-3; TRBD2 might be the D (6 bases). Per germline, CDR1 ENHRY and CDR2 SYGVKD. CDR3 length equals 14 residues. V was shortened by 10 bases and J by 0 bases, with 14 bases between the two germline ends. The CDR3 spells CANSVGGSTDTQYF. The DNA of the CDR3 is TGTGCCAACTCCGTCGGGGGAAGCACAGATACGCAGTATTTT.

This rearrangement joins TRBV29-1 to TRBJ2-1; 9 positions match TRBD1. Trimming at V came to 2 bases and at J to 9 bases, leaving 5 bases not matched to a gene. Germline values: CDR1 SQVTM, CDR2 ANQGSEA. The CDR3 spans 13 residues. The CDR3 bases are TGCAGCGTTGAACCGGGACAGGGTTTTGAGCAGTTCTTC. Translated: CSVEPGQGFEQFF.

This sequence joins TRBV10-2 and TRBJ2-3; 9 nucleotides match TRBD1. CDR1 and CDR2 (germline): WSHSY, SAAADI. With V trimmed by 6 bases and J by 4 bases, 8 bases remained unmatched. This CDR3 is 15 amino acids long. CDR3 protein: CASRRRDRASDTQYF. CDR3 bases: TGCGCCAGCAGGCGCCGGGACAGGGCGTCAGATACGCAGTATTTT.

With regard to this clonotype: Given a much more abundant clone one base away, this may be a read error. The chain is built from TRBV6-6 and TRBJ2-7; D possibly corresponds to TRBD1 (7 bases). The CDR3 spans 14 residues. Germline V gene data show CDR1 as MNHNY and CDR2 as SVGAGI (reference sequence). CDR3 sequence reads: CASRTQGTSYERYF. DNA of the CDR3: TGTGCCAGCAGAACACAGGGGACTTCCTACGAGCGGTACTTC.